The 19 T cell receptor beta chains listed next were all sequenced from one sample in a study of cytomegalovirus exposure and HLA in healthy donors. PCR involved 60 Vbeta and 13 Jbeta primers. Only in-frame clones appear in the TCRdb table, and some are missing; sequencing was by immunoSEQ multiplex PCR. The table records about 130,000 clones, around four fifths of them present only once. Sequenced input: PBMCs. The receptors shown here come from a woman aged 40 to 50 in good health and CMV-seropositive.

This clone was counted only a few times. The chain has TRBV5-1 and TRBJ2-5; no firm D call. V was clipped by 2 bases and J by 5 bases, with 10 bases between them. The CDR3 runs to 13 residues. CDR1 is SGHRS and CDR2 is YFSETQ in the germline V gene. The CDR3 DNA reads as TGCGCCAGCAGCTTCTCAGTCGGGGAGACCCAGTACTTC. This sequence encodes CASSFSVGETQYF. The full variable domain, rest sourced from reference TRBV5-1 and TRBJ2-5, is KAGVTQTPRYLIKTRGQQVTLSCSPISGHRSVSWYQQTPGQGLQFLFEYFSETQRNKGNFPGRFSGRQFSNSRSEMNVSTLELGDSALYLCASSFSVGETQYFGPGTRLLVL.

This clone was counted between two and nine times. The chain carries TRBV7-2 and TRBJ1-1, with D uncertain. The germline V and J ends were trimmed by 3 bases and 5 bases, with 13 bases remaining between them. This CDR3 contains 14 residues. CDR1 and CDR2 (germline): SGHTA, FQGNSA. CDR3 sequence reads: CASSFRTGWTEAFF. CDR3 DNA: TGTGCCAGCAGCTTTAGGACTGGGTGGACTGAAGCTTTCTTT.

This chain uses TRBV15 with TRBJ2-7, with D unresolved. Trimming pared 3 bases from V and 2 bases from J, leaving 8 bases between. Germline V gives CDR1 LNHNV, CDR2 YYDKDF (reference sequence). The CDR3 length is 13 residues. CDR3 nucleotides: TGTGCCACCAGCAGTCTAGATGCCTACGAGCAGTACTTC. It codes for CATSSLDAYEQYF.

The gene calls are TRBV5-5 and TRBJ2-7; tentative D call: TRBD1 (5 bases). The CDR3 is 15 residues long. Germline CDR1 SGHKS, CDR2 YYEKEE (reference sequence). V lost 0 bases and J 4 bases, leaving 14 bases between the germline ends. The CDR3 is CASSLAMGLGYEQYF. The CDR3, as DNA: TGTGCCAGCAGCTTGGCTATGGGGCTGGGGTACGAGCAGTACTTC.

The sample holds a few counts of this clone. This chain joins TRBV15 and TRBJ2-6; 7 bases map to TRBD1. The CDR3 totals 18 residues. Germline-derived CDR1 and CDR2 are LNHNV and YYDKDF (reference sequence). Trimming at V came to 5 bases and at J to 0 bases, leaving 10 bases not matched to a gene. The CDR3 loop reads CATSPQGAGGSGANVLTF. CDR3 nucleotides: TGTGCCACCAGCCCTCAAGGGGCAGGGGGCTCTGGGGCCAACGTCCTGACTTTC. Filled out from reference TRBV15 and TRBJ2-6, the complete variable domain reads DAMVIQNPRYQVTQFGKPVTLSCSQTLNHNVMYWYQQKSSQAPKLLFHYYDKDFNNEADTPDNFQSRRPNTSFCFLDIRSPGLGDTAMYLCATSPQGAGGSGANVLTFGAGSRLTVL.

CDR3 amino acids: CAWSRSAYGETQYF. The CDR3 DNA reads TGTGCCTGGAGTCGGTCAGCCTACGGGGAGACCCAGTACTTC. The chain couples TRBV30 to TRBJ2-5; D gene ambiguous. Germline V gene lookup returns CDR1 GTSNPN and CDR2 SVGIG (reference sequence). This CDR3 contains 14 residues. V was clipped by 2 bases and J by 5 bases, with 15 bases between them. The whole variable domain, filled in from reference TRBV30 and TRBJ2-5, reads SQTIHQWPATLVQPVGSPLSLECTVEGTSNPNLYWYRQAAGRGLQLLFYSVGIGQISSEVPQNLSASRPQDRQFILSSKKLLLSDSGFYLCAWSRSAYGETQYFGPGTRLLVL.

The table lists this clone with a count of one. The chain recombines TRBV15 with TRBJ2-7; tentative D call: TRBD2 (5 bases). CDR1 is LNHNV and CDR2 is YYDKDF in the germline V gene (reference sequence). This CDR3 contains 14 residues. Trimming took 5 bases from V and 2 from J, leaving 13 bases between them. The CDR3 here is CATSREPQTYEQYF. For the CDR3, the DNA is TGTGCCACCAGCCGGGAACCTCAAACCTACGAGCAGTACTTC.

This chain links TRBV14 with TRBJ2-5; D remains ambiguous. Per the germline V gene, CDR1 is SGHDN and CDR2 is FVKESK. This CDR3 comprises 14 residues. The V gene lost 0 bases and the J gene lost 5 bases, with 10 bases spanning the gap. The CDR3 is CASSQETGMETQYF. CDR3 DNA sequence: TGTGCCAGCAGCCAAGAGACGGGTATGGAGACCCAGTACTTC.

Remarks on this clone: Other DNA sequences in the sample encode the same CDR3. V and J are TRBV30 and TRBJ2-7, with TRBD2 identical over 7 bases. The V gene's germline CDR1 is GTSNPN and CDR2 SVGIG (reference sequence). The CDR3 has 14 amino acids. The ends lost 2 bases at V and 0 bases at J; junction bases unmatched: 4. This chain's CDR3 is CAWSLASGSYEQYF. The CDR3 nucleotides are TGTGCCTGGAGTCTAGCTAGCGGCTCCTACGAGCAGTACTTC.

This rearrangement joins TRBV4-1 to TRBJ1-2; tentatively, D is TRBD1 (6 bases). Germline V CDR1 and CDR2: MGHRA, YSYEKL. The CDR3 is 13 residues long. V was trimmed by 4 bases and J by 8 bases, leaving 14 bases between them. CDR3 residues: CASSPDTGYGYTF. The CDR3 DNA sequence: TGCGCCAGCAGCCCCGATACAGGGTACGGCTACACCTTC.

In this sample, this clone turned up a few times. The chain joins TRBV28 to TRBJ1-3; the D gene is possibly TRBD1 (6 bases). Trimming took off 5 bases at V and 1 base at J, with 9 bases between the two ends. The germline gives CDR1 MDHEN, CDR2 SYDVKM. CDR3 length: 14 residues. The CDR3 spells CASSNRVSGNTIYF. In nucleotides, the CDR3 is TGTGCCAGCAGTAACAGGGTATCTGGAAACACCATATATTTT.

The V and J genes are TRBV18 and TRBJ2-1; D is perhaps TRBD1 (5 bases). The ends were cut back, 3 bases at V and 0 bases at J, with 6 bases in the middle. Germline-derived CDR1 and CDR2 are KGHSH and LQKENI. The CDR3 consists of 14 residues. CDR3 coding DNA: TGTGCCAGCTCACCCGACAGCTCCTACAATGAGCAGTTCTTC. Translating it yields CASSPDSSYNEQFF.

The gene calls are TRBV7-2 and TRBJ1-2, with D possibly TRBD1 on 6 matching bases. Germline V CDR1 and CDR2: SGHTA, FQGNSA. V was shortened by 2 bases and J by 6 bases, with 10 bases between the two germline ends. The CDR3 sequence is 13 residues long. CDR3 loop: CASSLSRGNGYTF. Written as DNA, the CDR3 is TGTGCCAGCAGCTTAAGCAGGGGAAATGGCTACACCTTC.

This clone was seen a few times. For the CDR3, the DNA is TGTGCCTGTCTACCGACAGCCCAAGAGACCCAGTACTTC. Its protein is CACLPTAQETQYF. This rearrangement joins TRBV30 to TRBJ2-5, with D possibly matching TRBD1 (5 bases). This CDR3 is built from 13 residues. CDR1 is GTSNPN and CDR2 is SVGIG in the germline V gene (reference sequence). Trimming removed 6 bases from V and 1 base from J, with 12 bases in between.

A few counts support this clone. The rearrangement joins TRBV30 to TRBJ1-5; D remains unclear. The germline V gene has CDR1 GTSNPN and CDR2 SVGIG (reference sequence). The V end lost 0 bases, the J end lost 4 bases, and 10 bases lay between the germline ends. This CDR3 region has 14 residues. The CDR3 protein is CAWSVGQPNQPQHF. The CDR3 DNA follows: TGTGCCTGGAGTGTGGGCCAGCCAAATCAGCCCCAGCATTTT.

The chain carries TRBV4-3 and TRBJ2-3; 13 bases match TRBD2. The junction had 18 bases not matched to a gene; V was cut back by 3 bases and J by 6 bases. The CDR3 is 20 amino acids. The germline CDR1 and CDR2 sequences are LGHNA and YSLEER. The DNA of the CDR3 is TGCGCCAGCAGCCACCCCAGAGGAGGAGGACTAGCGGGGGTCGGGGATACGCAGTATTTT. Translating gives CASSHPRGGGLAGVGDTQYF.

The J gene is TRBJ2-7, the V gene TRBV7-3, with 7 bases matching TRBD2. V dropped 1 base and J dropped 4; count of bases not matched to a gene: 7. This CDR3 contains 15 residues. Per the germline V gene, CDR1 is SGHTA and CDR2 is FQGTGA. The chain's CDR3 is CASSLKAGTQYEQYF. CDR3 in DNA: TGTGCCAGCAGCTTAAAAGCGGGAACACAATACGAGCAGTACTTC.

V gene TRBV6-1 combines with J gene TRBJ2-7; D not certain. The CDR3 covers 15 residues. With 6 bases removed from V and 4 bases from J, the gap between germline ends came to 19 bases. Germline V lookup: CDR1 MNHNS, CDR2 SASEGT. As DNA, the CDR3 is TGTGCCAGCAGCCCCCGACGAGGAGCCCGATACGAGCAGTACTTC. It encodes CASSPRRGARYEQYF.

This rearrangement joins TRBV6-5 to TRBJ1-5; D possibly corresponds to TRBD1 (5 bases). V lost 6 bases to trimming and J lost 0 bases, with 9 bases between them. The CDR3 is 14 residues long. CDR1 MNHEY and CDR2 SVGAGI come from the germline V gene. The CDR3 nucleotides are TGTGCCAGCAGATCCGACAGTAGCAATCAGCCCCAGCATTTT. It yields the protein CASRSDSSNQPQHF.